This TCR beta chain comes out of a study of blood T cell repertoires in COVID-19. How the authors handled the data: Using reference gene primer amplification, nucleated cell counts were estimated. Sequencing used immunoSEQ multiplex PCR; TCRdb keeps in-frame clones, though not all of them. From that table come the V and J calls and clone size; the DNA was used to work out D and trimming. The repertoire holds 250,000 to 350,000 clones, around 85% seen once, with 3.5% to 4.5% in the top ten. This clone has just one count. Germline V lookup: CDR1 SEHNR, CDR2 FQNEAQ (reference sequence). Trimming removed 1 base at V and 3 bases at J, with 10 bases between. The CDR3 has 14 amino acids.

The sample comprised PBMCs or T cells enriched from blood (not recorded which). The origin of this receptor is a woman under 40 who had recovered from COVID-19. J is TRBJ2-7 and V is TRBV7-9, with D possibly being TRBD1 (7 bases). The CDR3 is CASSLVQGGYEQYF. The CDR3 region has the DNA TGTGCCAGCAGCTTAGTGCAGGGGGGCTACGAGCAGTACTTC.